This TCR beta chain was sequenced during a study of CD8 T cells in Susac syndrome. CDR1 is SNHLY and CDR2 is FYNNEI in the germline V gene. V dropped 4 bases and J dropped 7 bases, with 5 bases sitting between them. The CDR3 covers 11 residues. With random hexamers, about 0.5 to 1 ug RNA was reverse transcribed. TCRdb itself ran the immunoSEQ multiplex PCR reads through MiXCR, one entry per CDR3 protein. The sample records approximately 110,000 distinct CDR3 sequences, around 94% being singletons. Sequencing used CD4+ T cells from PBMCs. This chain connects TRBV2 to TRBJ2-1; no firm D call. This TCR came from a human donor in good health. For the CDR3, the DNA is TGTGCCAGCAGTGTAGGAAATGAGCAGTTCTTC. Its protein product is CASSVGNEQFF.